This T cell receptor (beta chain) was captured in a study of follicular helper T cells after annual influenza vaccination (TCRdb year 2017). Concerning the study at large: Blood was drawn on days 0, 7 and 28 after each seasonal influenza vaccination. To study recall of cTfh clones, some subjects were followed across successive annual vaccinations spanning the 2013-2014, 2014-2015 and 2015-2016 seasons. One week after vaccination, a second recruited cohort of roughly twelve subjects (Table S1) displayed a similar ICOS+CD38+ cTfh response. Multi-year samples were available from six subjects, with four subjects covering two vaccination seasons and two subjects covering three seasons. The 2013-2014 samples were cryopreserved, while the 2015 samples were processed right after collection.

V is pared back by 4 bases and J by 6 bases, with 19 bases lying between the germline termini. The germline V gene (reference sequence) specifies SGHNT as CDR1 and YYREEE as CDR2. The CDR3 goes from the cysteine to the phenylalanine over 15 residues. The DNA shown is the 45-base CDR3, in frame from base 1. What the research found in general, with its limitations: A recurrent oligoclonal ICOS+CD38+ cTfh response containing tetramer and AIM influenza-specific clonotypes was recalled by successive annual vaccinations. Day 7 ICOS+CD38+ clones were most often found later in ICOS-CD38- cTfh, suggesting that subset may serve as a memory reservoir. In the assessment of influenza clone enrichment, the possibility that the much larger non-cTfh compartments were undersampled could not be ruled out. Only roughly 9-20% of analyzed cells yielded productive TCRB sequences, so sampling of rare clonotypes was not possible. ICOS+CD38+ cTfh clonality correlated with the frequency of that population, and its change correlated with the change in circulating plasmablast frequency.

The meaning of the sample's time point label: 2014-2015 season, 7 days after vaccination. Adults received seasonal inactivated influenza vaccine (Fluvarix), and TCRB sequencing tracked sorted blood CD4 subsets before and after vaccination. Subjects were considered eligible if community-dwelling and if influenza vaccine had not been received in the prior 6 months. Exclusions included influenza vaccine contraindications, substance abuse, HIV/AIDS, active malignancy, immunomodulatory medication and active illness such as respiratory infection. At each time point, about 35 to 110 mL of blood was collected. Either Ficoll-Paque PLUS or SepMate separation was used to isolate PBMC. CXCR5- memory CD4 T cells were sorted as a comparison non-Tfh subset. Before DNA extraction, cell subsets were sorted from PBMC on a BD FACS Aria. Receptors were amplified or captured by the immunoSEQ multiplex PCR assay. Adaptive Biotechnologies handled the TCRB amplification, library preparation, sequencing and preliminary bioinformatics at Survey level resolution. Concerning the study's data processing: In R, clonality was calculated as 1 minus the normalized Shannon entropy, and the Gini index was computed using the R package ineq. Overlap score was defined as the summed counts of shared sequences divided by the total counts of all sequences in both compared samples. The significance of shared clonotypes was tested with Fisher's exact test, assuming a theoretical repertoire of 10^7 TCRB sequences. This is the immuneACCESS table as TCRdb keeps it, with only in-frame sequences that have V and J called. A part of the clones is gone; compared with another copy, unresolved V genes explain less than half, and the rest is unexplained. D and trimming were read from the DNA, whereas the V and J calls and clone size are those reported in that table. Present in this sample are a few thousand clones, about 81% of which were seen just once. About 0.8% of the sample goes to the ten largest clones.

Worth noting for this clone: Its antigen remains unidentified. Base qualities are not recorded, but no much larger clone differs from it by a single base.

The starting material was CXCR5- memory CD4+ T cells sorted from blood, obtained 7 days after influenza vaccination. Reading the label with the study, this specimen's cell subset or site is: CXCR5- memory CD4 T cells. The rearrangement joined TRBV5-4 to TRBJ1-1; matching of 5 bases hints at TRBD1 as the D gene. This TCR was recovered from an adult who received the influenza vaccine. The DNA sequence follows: TGTGCCAGCAGCAACGCACTTGGTCAAGGGGCTGAAGCTTTCTTT. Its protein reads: CASSNALGQGAEAFF.